This T cell receptor beta chain appears in the sequencing data of a study of monozygotic twins with inflammatory bowel disease. TCRdb re-called the 5' RACE reads and shows each CDR3 protein once, DNA omitted. Its table records around 40,000 distinct CDR3 sequences. Worth noting for this clonotype: What it binds is not known.

Study-wide findings and caveats: Researchers report that IBD patients shared fewer clonotypes with others than healthy twins, especially amid disease activity.

This CDR3 comprises 15 residues. The germline CDR1 and CDR2 sequences are LGHNA and YSLEER. This receptor was taken from a human donor with ulcerative colitis or Crohn's disease, or a healthy co-twin of an affected twin (not recorded which). Input material: blood. This chain connects TRBV4-3 to TRBJ1-4. The CDR3 sequence: CASSQQTHSGEKLFF.